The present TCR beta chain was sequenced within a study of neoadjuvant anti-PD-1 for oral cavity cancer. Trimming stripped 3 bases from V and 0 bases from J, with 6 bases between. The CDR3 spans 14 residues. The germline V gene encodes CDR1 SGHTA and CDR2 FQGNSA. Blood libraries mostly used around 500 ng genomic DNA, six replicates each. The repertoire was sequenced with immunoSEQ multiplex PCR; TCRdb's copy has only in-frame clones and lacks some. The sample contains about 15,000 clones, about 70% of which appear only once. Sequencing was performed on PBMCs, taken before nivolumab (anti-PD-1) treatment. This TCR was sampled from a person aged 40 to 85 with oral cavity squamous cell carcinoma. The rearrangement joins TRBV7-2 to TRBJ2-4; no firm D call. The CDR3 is CASSLSGAKNIQYF. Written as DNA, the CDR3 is TGTGCCAGCAGCTTGTCGGGAGCCAAAAACATTCAGTACTTC.